This T cell receptor beta chain was recorded in a study of blood T cells in healthy people across ages. Study-level background: Capture by template switching was about one barcoded beta molecule per two T cells.

This clonotype has just a few counts. A second PCR of roughly 6 to 12 cycles used a sample-barcoded 5' primer and a J-beta primer mix. TCRdb recomputed calls from the 5' RACE reads with MiXCR, one row per CDR3 protein. The table lists 700,000 or so distinct CDR3 sequences, around 43% of them singletons. Sample: blood. This clonotype was sampled from a man older than 75 in good health.

The DNA for the CDR3 is TGCAGCGCACATAGGACATCCACCAACAATGAGCAGTTCTTC. Encoded protein: CSAHRTSTNNEQFF. The genes are TRBV29-1 and TRBJ2-1, with D possibly being TRBD1 (5 bases). This CDR3 is 14 amino acids long. V was shortened by 7 bases and J by 5 bases, with 18 bases between the two germline ends. Germline V gene lookup returns CDR1 SQVTM and CDR2 ANQGSEA.